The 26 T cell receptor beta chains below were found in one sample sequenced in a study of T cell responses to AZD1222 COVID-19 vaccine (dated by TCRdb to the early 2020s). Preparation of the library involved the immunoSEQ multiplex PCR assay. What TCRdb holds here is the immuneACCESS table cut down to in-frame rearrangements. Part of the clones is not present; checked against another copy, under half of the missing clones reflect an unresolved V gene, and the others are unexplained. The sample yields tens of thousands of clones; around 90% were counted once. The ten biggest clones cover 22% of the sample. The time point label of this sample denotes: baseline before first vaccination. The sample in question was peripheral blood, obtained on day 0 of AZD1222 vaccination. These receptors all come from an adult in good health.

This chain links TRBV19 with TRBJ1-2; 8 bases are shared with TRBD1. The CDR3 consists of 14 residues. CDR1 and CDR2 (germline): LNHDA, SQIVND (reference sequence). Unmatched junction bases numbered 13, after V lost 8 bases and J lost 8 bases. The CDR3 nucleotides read TGTGCCAGTTCATTTGACAGGGGATCGAGAGGCTACACCTTC. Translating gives CASSFDRGSRGYTF.

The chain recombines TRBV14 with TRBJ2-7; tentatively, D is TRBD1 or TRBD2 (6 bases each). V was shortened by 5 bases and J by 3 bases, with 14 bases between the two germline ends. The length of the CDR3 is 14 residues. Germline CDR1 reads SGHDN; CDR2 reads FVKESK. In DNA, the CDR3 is TGTGCCAGCAGCTCCGGGGGCAGATTCTACGAGCAGTACTTC. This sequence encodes CASSSGGRFYEQYF.

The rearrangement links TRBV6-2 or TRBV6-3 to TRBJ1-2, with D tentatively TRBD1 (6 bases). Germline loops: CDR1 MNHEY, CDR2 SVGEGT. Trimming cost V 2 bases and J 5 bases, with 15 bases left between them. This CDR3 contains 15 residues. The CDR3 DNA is TGTGCCAGCAGTTACAATCTGGGGGCAGGGTATGGCTACACCTTC. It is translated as CASSYNLGAGYGYTF.

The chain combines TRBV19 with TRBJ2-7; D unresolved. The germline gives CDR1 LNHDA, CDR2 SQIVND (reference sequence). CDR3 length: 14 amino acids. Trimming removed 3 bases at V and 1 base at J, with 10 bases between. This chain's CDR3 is CASSILVQSYEQYF. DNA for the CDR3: TGTGCCAGTAGTATTCTCGTACAATCCTACGAGCAGTACTTC.

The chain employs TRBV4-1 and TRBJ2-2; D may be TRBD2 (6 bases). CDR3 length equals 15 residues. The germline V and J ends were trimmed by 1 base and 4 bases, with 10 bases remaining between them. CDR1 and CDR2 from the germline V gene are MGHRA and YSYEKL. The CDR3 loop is CASSQGGVFTGELFF. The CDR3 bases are TGCGCCAGCAGCCAAGGGGGGGTCTTCACCGGGGAGCTGTTTTTT.

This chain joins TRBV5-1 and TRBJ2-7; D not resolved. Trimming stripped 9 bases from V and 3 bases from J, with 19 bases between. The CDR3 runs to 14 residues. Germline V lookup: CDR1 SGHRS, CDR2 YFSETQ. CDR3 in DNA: TGCGCCATTAAGCGACAAAGACCTCACTACGAGCAGTACTTC. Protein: CAIKRQRPHYEQYF.

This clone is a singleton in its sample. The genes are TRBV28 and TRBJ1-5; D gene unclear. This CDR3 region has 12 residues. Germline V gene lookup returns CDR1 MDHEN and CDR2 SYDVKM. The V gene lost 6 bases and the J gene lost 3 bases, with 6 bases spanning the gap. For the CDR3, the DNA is TGTGCCAGCAGGGGGAACAATCAGCCCCAGCATTTT. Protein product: CASRGNNQPQHF.

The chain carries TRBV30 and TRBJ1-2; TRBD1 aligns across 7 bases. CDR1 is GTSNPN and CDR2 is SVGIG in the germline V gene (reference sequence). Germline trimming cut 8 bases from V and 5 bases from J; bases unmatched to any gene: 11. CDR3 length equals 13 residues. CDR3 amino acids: CAGSPTGPYGYTF. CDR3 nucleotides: TGTGCCGGATCCCCGACAGGGCCATATGGCTACACCTTC.

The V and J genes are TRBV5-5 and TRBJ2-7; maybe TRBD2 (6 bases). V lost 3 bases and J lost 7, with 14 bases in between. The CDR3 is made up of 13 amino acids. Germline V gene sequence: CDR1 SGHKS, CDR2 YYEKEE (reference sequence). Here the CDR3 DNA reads TGTGCCAGCAGCTGGTCCGGACGGGGGGAGCAGTACTTC. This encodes CASSWSGRGEQYF.

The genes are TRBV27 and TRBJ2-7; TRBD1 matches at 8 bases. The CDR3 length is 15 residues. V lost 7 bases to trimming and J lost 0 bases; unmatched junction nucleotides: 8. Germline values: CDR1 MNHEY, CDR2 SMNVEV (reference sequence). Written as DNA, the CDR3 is TGTGCCAGCACCCTCCGGGACAGGAGCTCCTACGAGCAGTACTTC. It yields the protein CASTLRDRSSYEQYF.

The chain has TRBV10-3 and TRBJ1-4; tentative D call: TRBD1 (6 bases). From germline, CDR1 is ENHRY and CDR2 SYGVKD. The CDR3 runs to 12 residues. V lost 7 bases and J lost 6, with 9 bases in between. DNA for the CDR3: TGTGCCATCAAGGCAGGGGATGAAAAACTGTTTTTT. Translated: CAIKAGDEKLFF.

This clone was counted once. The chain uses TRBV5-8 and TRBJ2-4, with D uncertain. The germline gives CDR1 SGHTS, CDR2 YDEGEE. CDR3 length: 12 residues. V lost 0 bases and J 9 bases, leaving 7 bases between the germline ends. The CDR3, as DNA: TGTGCCAGCAGCTTGGGAATGGGCATTCAGTACTTC. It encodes CASSLGMGIQYF. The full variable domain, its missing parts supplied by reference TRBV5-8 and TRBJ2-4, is EAGVTQSPTHLIKTRGQQATLRCSPISGHTSVYWYQQALGLGLQFLLWYDEGEERNRGNFPPRFSGRQFPNYSSELNVNALELEDSALYLCASSLGMGIQYFGAGTRLSVL.

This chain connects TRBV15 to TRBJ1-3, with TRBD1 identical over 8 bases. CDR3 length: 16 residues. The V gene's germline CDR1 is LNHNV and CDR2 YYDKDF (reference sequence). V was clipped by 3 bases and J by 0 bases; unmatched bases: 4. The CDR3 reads CATSRGGTGSGNTIYF. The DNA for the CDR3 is TGTGCCACCAGCAGGGGCGGGACAGGCTCTGGAAACACCATATATTTT.

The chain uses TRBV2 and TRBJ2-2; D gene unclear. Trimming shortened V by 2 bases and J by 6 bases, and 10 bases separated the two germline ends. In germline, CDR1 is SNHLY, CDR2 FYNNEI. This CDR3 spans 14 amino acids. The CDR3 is CASSENQVPGELFF. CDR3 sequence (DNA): TGTGCCAGCAGTGAAAATCAGGTCCCCGGGGAGCTGTTTTTT.

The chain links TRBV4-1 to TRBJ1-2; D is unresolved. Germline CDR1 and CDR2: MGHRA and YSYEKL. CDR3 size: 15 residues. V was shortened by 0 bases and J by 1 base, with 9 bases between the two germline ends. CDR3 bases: TGCGCCAGCAGCCAAGATCGAAGGGATAACTATGGCTACACCTTC. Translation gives CASSQDRRDNYGYTF.

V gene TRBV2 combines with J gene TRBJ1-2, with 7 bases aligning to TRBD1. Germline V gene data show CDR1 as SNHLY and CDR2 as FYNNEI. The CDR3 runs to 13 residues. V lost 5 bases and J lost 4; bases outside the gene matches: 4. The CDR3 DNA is TGTGCCAGCAGTTCAGGGGGTATCTATGGCTACACCTTC. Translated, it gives CASSSGGIYGYTF.

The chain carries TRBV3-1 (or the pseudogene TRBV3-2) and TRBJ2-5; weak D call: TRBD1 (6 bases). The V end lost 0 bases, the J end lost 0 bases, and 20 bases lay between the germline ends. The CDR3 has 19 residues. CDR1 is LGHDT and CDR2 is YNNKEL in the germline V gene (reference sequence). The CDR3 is CASSQDSRRGNRNQETQYF. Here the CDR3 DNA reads TGTGCCAGCAGCCAAGATTCGCGCAGGGGAAATCGTAACCAAGAGACCCAGTACTTC.

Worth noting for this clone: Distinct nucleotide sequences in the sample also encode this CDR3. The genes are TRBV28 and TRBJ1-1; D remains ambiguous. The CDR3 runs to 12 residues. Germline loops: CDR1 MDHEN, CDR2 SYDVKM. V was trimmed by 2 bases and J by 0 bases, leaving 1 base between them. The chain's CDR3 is CASSLLNTEAFF. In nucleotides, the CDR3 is TGTGCCAGCAGTTTACTGAACACTGAAGCTTTCTTT.

CDR3 coding DNA: TGTGCCACCAAACAGGCCGGGGAGCTGTTTTTT. It codes for CATKQAGELFF. The rearrangement links TRBV24-1 to TRBJ2-2; D is perhaps TRBD1 (5 bases). The V gene's germline CDR1 is KGHDR and CDR2 SFDVKD. V shed 8 bases and J shed 6 bases, with 6 bases lying between them. The CDR3 sequence is 11 residues long.

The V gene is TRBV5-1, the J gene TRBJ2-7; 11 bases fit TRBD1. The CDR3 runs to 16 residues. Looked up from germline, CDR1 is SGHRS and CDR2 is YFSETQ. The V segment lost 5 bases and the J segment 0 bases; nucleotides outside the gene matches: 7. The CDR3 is CASSSSGTGGSYEQYF. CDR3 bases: TGCGCCAGCAGTTCTTCCGGGACAGGGGGCTCCTACGAGCAGTACTTC.

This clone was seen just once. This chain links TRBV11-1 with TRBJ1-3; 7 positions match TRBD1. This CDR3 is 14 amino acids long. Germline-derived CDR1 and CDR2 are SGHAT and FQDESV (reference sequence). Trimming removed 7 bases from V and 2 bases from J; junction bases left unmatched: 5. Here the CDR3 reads CASNEQGTGNTIYF. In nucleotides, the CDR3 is TGTGCCAGCAACGAACAGGGGACTGGAAACACCATATATTTT.

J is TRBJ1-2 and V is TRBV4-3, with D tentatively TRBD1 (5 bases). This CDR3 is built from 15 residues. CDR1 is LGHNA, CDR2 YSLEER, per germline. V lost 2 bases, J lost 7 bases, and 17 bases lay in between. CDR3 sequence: CASSQLPAQGLGYTF. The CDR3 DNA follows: TGCGCCAGCAGCCAACTTCCCGCGCAGGGTCTTGGCTACACCTTC.

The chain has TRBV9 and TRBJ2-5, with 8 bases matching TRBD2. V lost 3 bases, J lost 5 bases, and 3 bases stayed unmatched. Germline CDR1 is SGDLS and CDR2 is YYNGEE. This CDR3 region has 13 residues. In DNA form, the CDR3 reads TGTGCCAGCAGCGCCGGGGGGGACGAGACCCAGTACTTC. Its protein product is CASSAGGDETQYF.

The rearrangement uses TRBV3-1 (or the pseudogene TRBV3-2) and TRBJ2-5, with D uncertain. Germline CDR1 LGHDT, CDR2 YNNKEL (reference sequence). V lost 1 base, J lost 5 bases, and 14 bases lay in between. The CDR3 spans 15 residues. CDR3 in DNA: TGTGCCAGCAGCCAAGCGGGTGACCCCGGCGAGACCCAGTACTTC. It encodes CASSQAGDPGETQYF.

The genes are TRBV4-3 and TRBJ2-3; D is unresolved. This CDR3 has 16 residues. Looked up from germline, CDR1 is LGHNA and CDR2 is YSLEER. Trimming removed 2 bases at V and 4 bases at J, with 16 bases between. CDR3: CASSQSRQIFSDTQYF. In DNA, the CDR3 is TGCGCCAGCAGCCAATCGCGTCAGATTTTCTCAGATACGCAGTATTTT.

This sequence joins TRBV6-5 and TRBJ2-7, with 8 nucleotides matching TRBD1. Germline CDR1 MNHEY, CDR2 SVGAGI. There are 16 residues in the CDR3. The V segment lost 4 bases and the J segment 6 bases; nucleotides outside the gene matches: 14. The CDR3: CASSLDSTGEMVEQYF. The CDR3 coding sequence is TGTGCCAGCAGTTTAGACTCGACAGGGGAGATGGTCGAGCAGTACTTC.